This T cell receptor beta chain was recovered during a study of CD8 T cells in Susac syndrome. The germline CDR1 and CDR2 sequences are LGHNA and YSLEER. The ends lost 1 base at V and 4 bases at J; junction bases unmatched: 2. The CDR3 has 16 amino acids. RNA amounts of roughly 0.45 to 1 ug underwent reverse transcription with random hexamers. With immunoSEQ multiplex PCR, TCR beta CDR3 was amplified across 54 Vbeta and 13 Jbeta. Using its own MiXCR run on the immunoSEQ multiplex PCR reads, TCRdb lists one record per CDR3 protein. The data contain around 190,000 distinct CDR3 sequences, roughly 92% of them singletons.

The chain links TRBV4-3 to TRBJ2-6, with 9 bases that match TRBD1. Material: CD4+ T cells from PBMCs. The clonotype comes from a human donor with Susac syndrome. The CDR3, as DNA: TGCGCCAGCAGCCAAGGGACAGGGGCGGGGGCCAACGTCCTGACTTTC. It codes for CASSQGTGAGANVLTF.